Presented here are 30 T cell receptor beta chains from one specimen sequenced in a study of blood T cells in healthy people across ages. Primed by a sample-barcoded 5' primer and a J-beta primer mix, a second PCR proceeded for roughly 7 to 12 cycles. MiXCR was run by TCRdb on the 5' RACE reads, yielding one entry per CDR3 protein. The sample yields approximately 1.5 million distinct CDR3 sequences, 30% to 40% seen once. Sequencing was done on a sample of blood. All receptors derive from a woman aged 30 to 39 in good health.

V is TRBV20-1 and J is TRBJ2-1, with TRBD2 matching over 7 bases. The CDR3 spans 12 residues. Germline V gene data show CDR1 as DFQATT and CDR2 as SNEGSKA (reference sequence). Trimming removed 3 bases from V and 5 bases from J; junction bases left unmatched: 1. The CDR3 DNA reads TGCAGTGCTAGGGGACTAAACAATGAGCAGTTCTTC. Encoded protein: CSARGLNNEQFF.

This clonotype was observed a few times. The chain uses TRBV5-1 and TRBJ2-7; weak D call: TRBD1 (6 bases). The CDR3 consists of 14 residues. The V gene lost 2 bases and the J gene lost 2 bases, with 11 bases spanning the gap. CDR1 is SGHRS, CDR2 YFSETQ, per germline. The CDR3 bases are TGCGCCAGCAGCTTACCGGACAGCGCCTACGAGCAGTACTTC. Translating gives CASSLPDSAYEQYF.

V usage is TRBV7-8 and J usage is TRBJ1-2; no clear D gene. Trimming took off 3 bases at V and 6 bases at J, with 8 bases between the two ends. Per germline, CDR1 SGHVS and CDR2 FQNEAQ. The length of the CDR3 is 12 residues. CDR3 residues: CASSFDRNGYTF. The CDR3 region has the DNA TGTGCCAGCAGCTTTGATAGGAATGGCTACACCTTC.

The chain employs TRBV13 and TRBJ2-5; 7 positions agree with TRBD2. V lost 0 bases and J lost 5; bases outside the gene matches: 9. Looked up from germline, CDR1 is PRHDT and CDR2 is FYEKMQ (reference sequence). There are 16 residues in the CDR3. In DNA, the CDR3 is TGTGCCAGCAGCTTAGGGAACGCGGGGGTCCTGGAGACCCAGTACTTC. Amino acids: CASSLGNAGVLETQYF.

V gene TRBV29-1 combines with J gene TRBJ2-1, with 8 bases identical to TRBD2. CDR1 and CDR2 from the germline V gene are SQVTM and ANQGSEA. V was clipped by 6 bases and J by 8 bases; unmatched bases: 15. The CDR3 extends over 15 amino acids. CDR3 in DNA: TGCAGCGTCGGCCGGGGGGCTAGCGGGCCGGATGAGCAGTTCTTC. Protein sequence: CSVGRGASGPDEQFF.

This clonotype was observed at least ten times. The chain employs TRBV29-1 and TRBJ1-1; D is ambiguous. CDR3 size: 11 residues. CDR1 is SQVTM, CDR2 ANQGSEA, per germline. V dropped 4 bases and J dropped 1 base, with 4 bases sitting between them. CDR3 loop: CSVAENTEAFF. DNA for the CDR3: TGCAGCGTTGCCGAGAACACTGAAGCTTTCTTT.

The table lists this clonotype with many counts. The chain combines TRBV29-1 with TRBJ2-7; D gene uncertain. V lost 1 base and J lost 1, with 8 bases in between. The CDR3 spans 13 residues. CDR1 is SQVTM and CDR2 is ANQGSEA in the germline V gene. CDR3 sequence (DNA): TGCAGCGTTGAAGTCCCCCTATCCTACGAGCAGTACTTC. Protein product: CSVEVPLSYEQYF.

The chain joins TRBV28 to TRBJ2-7; weak D call: TRBD2 (5 bases). The CDR3 extends over 13 amino acids. V was clipped by 5 bases and J by 12 bases, with 20 bases between them. Germline V CDR1 and CDR2: MDHEN, SYDVKM. CDR3 protein: CASSPPDLGVRYF. DNA for the CDR3: TGTGCCAGCAGTCCCCCCGATCTCGGGGTGCGGTACTTC.

This clonotype was seen a handful of times. The chain recombines TRBV28 with TRBJ2-1, with 7 bases lining up with TRBD1. Germline assignment: CDR1 MDHEN and CDR2 SYDVKM. V shed 6 bases and J 1 base; nucleotides not matched to a gene: 15. This CDR3 contains 18 residues. The DNA for the CDR3 is TGTGCCAGCAGGCCCCGGGACAGACCTTTGTTGTCCTACAATGAGCAGTTCTTC. Amino acids: CASRPRDRPLLSYNEQFF. Combining the CDR3 with reference TRBV28 and TRBJ2-1 gives the whole variable domain DVKVTQSSRYLVKRTGEKVFLECVQDMDHENMFWYRQDPGLGLRLIYFSYDVKMKEKGDIPEGYSVSREKKERFSLILESASTNQTSMYLCASRPRDRPLLSYNEQFFGPGTRLTVL.

The table lists this clonotype with a few counts. The V call is TRBV27, the J call TRBJ1-1; maybe TRBD1 (5 bases). The V gene's germline CDR1 is MNHEY and CDR2 SMNVEV (reference sequence). Trimming stripped 8 bases from V and 3 bases from J, with 16 bases between. There are 14 residues in the CDR3. Written as DNA, the CDR3 is TGTGCCAGCGCCATCTCCCGGGGGGACACTGAAGCTTTCTTT. This encodes CASAISRGDTEAFF.

J is TRBJ2-2 and V is TRBV15, with a possible D match to TRBD2 (6 bases). This CDR3 comprises 16 residues. Germline V lookup: CDR1 LNHNV, CDR2 YYDKDF (reference sequence). Deletions cut 5 bases from V and 5 bases from J, with 18 bases between. The CDR3 sequence: CATSGGVLGLTGELFF. For the CDR3, the DNA is TGTGCCACCAGCGGAGGGGTACTTGGGTTGACCGGGGAGCTGTTTTTT.

This clonotype came up a few times. The rearrangement links TRBV30 to TRBJ2-7; no clear D. The CDR3 spans 13 residues. In germline, CDR1 is GTSNPN, CDR2 SVGIG (reference sequence). Trimming shortened V by 2 bases and J by 2 bases, and 10 bases separated the two germline ends. In nucleotides, the CDR3 is TGTGCCTGGAGTTCTATCACGGCCTACGAGCAGTACTTC. Amino acids: CAWSSITAYEQYF.

V and J are TRBV4-1 and TRBJ1-2, with D uncertain. The length of the CDR3 is 15 residues. Germline CDR1 and CDR2: MGHRA and YSYEKL. Between the trimmed V and J ends, which lost 3 bases and 0 bases, there was a span of 11 bases. The CDR3 sequence is CASSQGPGANYGYTF. The CDR3 DNA reads as TGCGCCAGCAGCCAGGGTCCCGGAGCTAACTATGGCTACACCTTC.

The rearrangement uses TRBV13 and TRBJ1-3; TRBD1 is a possible D gene (5 bases). CDR3 size: 14 residues. V lost 6 bases and J lost 1, with 10 bases in between. CDR1 PRHDT and CDR2 FYEKMQ come from the germline V gene (reference sequence). CDR3 bases: TGTGCCAGCAGACAACAGGTATCTGGAAACACCATATATTTT. Protein: CASRQQVSGNTIYF. Filled out from reference TRBV13 and TRBJ1-3, the complete variable domain reads AAGVIQSPRHLIKEKRETATLKCYPIPRHDTVYWYQQGPGQDPQFLISFYEKMQSDKGSIPDRFSAQQFSDYHSELNMSSLELGDSALYFCASRQQVSGNTIYFGEGSWLTVV.

This chain uses TRBV11-2 with TRBJ2-7; D is unresolved. The germline V gene has CDR1 SGHAT and CDR2 FQNNGV. The V end was cut by 5 bases, the J end by 1 base, with 6 bases between. The CDR3 runs 12 residues. The CDR3 DNA reads TGTGCCAGCAGCATGTATTCCTACGAGCAGTACTTC. It encodes CASSMYSYEQYF.

The rearrangement joins TRBV5-1 to TRBJ2-1; a weak D match, TRBD1 (5 bases). From germline, CDR1 is SGHRS and CDR2 YFSETQ. This CDR3 spans 14 amino acids. Trimming left V 0 bases short and J 7 bases short, with 11 bases between. The CDR3: CASSLGQGLNEQFF. The CDR3 region has the DNA TGCGCCAGCAGCTTGGGTCAGGGATTGAATGAGCAGTTCTTC.

This chain uses TRBV7-8 with TRBJ2-2, with D perhaps given as TRBD1 or TRBD2 (5 bases each). The CDR3 totals 12 residues. Germline CDR1 reads SGHVS; CDR2 reads FQNEAQ. Trimming shortened V by 4 bases and J by 6 bases, and 6 bases separated the two germline ends. The CDR3 DNA is TGTGCCAGCAGCTGGGGGTCCGGGGAGCTGTTTTTT. Encoded protein: CASSWGSGELFF.

In this sample, this clonotype turned up many times. The rearrangement uses TRBV29-1 and TRBJ2-5; D might be TRBD2 (6 bases). With 7 bases removed from V and 4 bases from J, the gap between germline ends came to 13 bases. In germline, CDR1 is SQVTM, CDR2 ANQGSEA. There are 12 residues in the CDR3. The CDR3 protein is CSAQAGTETQYF. The CDR3 DNA reads as TGCAGCGCCCAGGCGGGGACAGAGACCCAGTACTTC. The variable domain in full, with the rest retrieved from reference TRBV29-1 and TRBJ2-5, is SAVISQKPSRDICQRGTSLTIQCQVDSQVTMMFWYRQQPGQSLTLIATANQGSEATYESGFVIDKFPISRPNLTFSTLTVSNMSPEDSSIYLCSAQAGTETQYFGPGTRLLVL.

This clonotype was seen a few times. This chain uses TRBV9 with TRBJ2-7; D gene ambiguous. The V end was cut by 0 bases, the J end by 0 bases, with 10 bases between. This CDR3 region has 15 residues. CDR1 is SGDLS, CDR2 YYNGEE, per germline. The CDR3 loop reads CASSVGGVPSYEQYF. The CDR3 nucleotides are TGTGCCAGCAGCGTAGGAGGCGTTCCCTCCTACGAGCAGTACTTC.

V usage is TRBV20-1 and J usage is TRBJ2-3, with 8 bases that match TRBD2. This CDR3 contains 14 residues. The trim removed 2 bases at V and 4 bases at J, leaving 5 bases unmatched. Germline-derived CDR1 and CDR2 are DFQATT and SNEGSKA (reference sequence). Written as DNA, the CDR3 is TGCAGTGCTAGAAAGCGGGAGACGCCAGATACGCAGTATTTT. This sequence encodes CSARKRETPDTQYF.

The CDR3 DNA is TGCAGTGCCAGCCCTATTGTACCCAGAAATGAAAAACTGTTTTTT. Encoded protein: CSASPIVPRNEKLFF. The chain joins TRBV20-1 to TRBJ1-4; D call uncertain. The CDR3 has 15 amino acids. The V gene's germline CDR1 is DFQATT and CDR2 SNEGSKA (reference sequence). V was shortened by 6 bases and J by 5 bases, with 19 bases between the two germline ends.

This clonotype was recorded many times. This sequence joins TRBV20-1 and TRBJ2-1, with 12 bases fitting TRBD2. The junction had 8 bases not matched to a gene; V was cut back by 6 bases and J by 2 bases. Germline-derived CDR1 and CDR2 are DFQATT and SNEGSKA (reference sequence). The CDR3 covers 16 residues. The chain's CDR3 is CSAHTLAGGPYNEQFF. In DNA form, the CDR3 reads TGCAGTGCCCACACTCTAGCGGGAGGGCCCTACAATGAGCAGTTCTTC.

This clonotype was counted between two and nine times. The V call is TRBV20-1, the J call TRBJ2-2; D might be TRBD2 (5 bases). The V gene's germline CDR1 is DFQATT and CDR2 SNEGSKA (reference sequence). Trimming stripped 5 bases from V and 5 bases from J, with 12 bases between. This CDR3 region has 13 residues. CDR3 DNA: TGCAGTGCTGCCTCAAGCGGAACCGGGGAGCTGTTTTTT. It specifies CSAASSGTGELFF.

The chain recombines TRBV3-1 with TRBJ1-2; D remains ambiguous. Trimming removed 1 base from V and 8 bases from J, with 14 bases in between. Germline loops: CDR1 LGHDT, CDR2 YNNKEL (reference sequence). The CDR3 has 14 amino acids. The CDR3 DNA is TGTGCCAGCAGCCAAGGACTTCGCATCGAGGGCTACACCTTC. It translates to CASSQGLRIEGYTF.

This clonotype occurred a few times. This chain links TRBV3-1 with TRBJ2-4; D remains unclear. The J call may not be correct, given that the DNA end is closer to TRBJ2-7. Germline V gene data show CDR1 as LGHDT and CDR2 as YNNKEL (reference sequence). This CDR3 has 15 residues. This CDR3 is CASSQDGGFPYEQYF. In DNA form, the CDR3 reads TGTGCCAGCAGCCAAGATGGTGGGTTCCCCTACGAGCAGTACTTC.

The CDR3 DNA sequence: TGTGCCAGCAGCTTAGGGCGGGGGCGGGGGGAACCCCAAGAGACCCAGTACTTC. Residues: CASSLGRGRGEPQETQYF. The rearrangement uses TRBV11-2 and TRBJ2-5; 8 nucleotides agree with TRBD2. Germline V CDR1 and CDR2: SGHAT, FQNNGV. This CDR3 contains 18 residues. Trimming removed 1 base from V and 1 base from J; junction bases left unmatched: 11.

The chain combines TRBV20-1 with TRBJ2-7; TRBD2 agrees at 7 bases. This CDR3 spans 13 amino acids. V was pared by 5 bases and J by 7 bases, with 11 bases of the junction left unmatched. Looked up from germline, CDR1 is DFQATT and CDR2 is SNEGSKA (reference sequence). DNA for the CDR3: TGCAGTGCTCGGACTGGCGGGAGTATGGAGCAGTACTTC. Protein product: CSARTGGSMEQYF.

The chain uses TRBV7-9 and TRBJ2-6; D ambiguous. The CDR3 extends over 16 amino acids. CDR1 and CDR2 (germline): SEHNR, FQNEAQ (reference sequence). V shed 1 base and J shed 0 bases, with 7 bases lying between them. The CDR3 protein is CASSLDVGSGANVLTF. DNA of the CDR3: TGTGCCAGCAGCTTAGATGTGGGCTCTGGGGCCAACGTCCTGACTTTC.

On this clonotype itself: Compared with germline, one end of the junction differs, possibly owing to a read error. V usage is TRBV19 and J usage is TRBJ1-2; no clear D gene. Germline CDR1 reads LNHDA; CDR2 reads SQIVND (reference sequence). This CDR3 contains 16 residues. CDR3 DNA sequence: TGTGCCTGTAGTATCTCGGCGCTGGGCGAATACTATGGCTACACCTTC. It specifies CACSISALGEYYGYTF.

Note on this clonotype: One base away lies a much larger clone, so this may be a sequencing read error. V usage is TRBV7-9 and J usage is TRBJ2-1; D possibly corresponds to TRBD2 (6 bases). The germline CDR1 and CDR2 sequences are SEHNR and FQNEAQ (reference sequence). The CDR3 loop spans 16 amino acids. The V gene lost 5 bases and the J gene lost 7 bases, with 21 bases spanning the gap. The CDR3 DNA sequence: TGTGCCAGCAGCCGGGTCGGTCCTAGCGTGGGTAATGAGCAGTTCTTC. Translated, it gives CASSRVGPSVGNEQFF.